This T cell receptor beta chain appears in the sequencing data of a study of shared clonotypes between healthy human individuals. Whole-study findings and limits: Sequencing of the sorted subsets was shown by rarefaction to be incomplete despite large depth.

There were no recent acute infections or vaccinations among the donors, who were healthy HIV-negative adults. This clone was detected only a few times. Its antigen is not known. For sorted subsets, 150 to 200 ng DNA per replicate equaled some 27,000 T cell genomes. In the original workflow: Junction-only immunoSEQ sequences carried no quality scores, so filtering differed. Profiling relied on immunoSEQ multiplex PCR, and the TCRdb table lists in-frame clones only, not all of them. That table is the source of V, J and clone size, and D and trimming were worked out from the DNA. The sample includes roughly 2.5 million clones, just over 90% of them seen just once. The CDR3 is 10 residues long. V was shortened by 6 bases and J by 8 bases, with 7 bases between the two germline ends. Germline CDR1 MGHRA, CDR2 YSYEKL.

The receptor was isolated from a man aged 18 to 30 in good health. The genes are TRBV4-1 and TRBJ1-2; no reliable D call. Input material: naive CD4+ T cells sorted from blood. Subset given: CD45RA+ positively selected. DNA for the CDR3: TGCGCCAGCAGAGGGCGCGGCTACACCTTC. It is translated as CASRGRGYTF.